The 18 T cell receptor beta chains presented below share a single source sample, sequenced in a study of T cell responses to AZD1222 COVID-19 vaccine. TCRdb's table, derived via immunoSEQ multiplex PCR, lists solely in-frame clones and lacks some. Of roughly 160,000 clones listed, roughly nine tenths are singletons. Sequencing was performed on peripheral blood, taken on day 0 of AZD1222 vaccination. The receptors were sampled from an adult in good health.

This clone appeared a single time. The V and J genes are TRBV7-9 and TRBJ1-3; no reliable D call. The ends were cut back, 1 base at V and 4 bases at J, with 11 bases in the middle. This CDR3 region has 15 residues. Germline V gene data show CDR1 as SEHNR and CDR2 as FQNEAQ (reference sequence). The CDR3 DNA is TGTGCCAGCAGCTTAGTCGGTGGTCTAGGAAACACCATATATTTT. Amino acid sequence: CASSLVGGLGNTIYF.

The gene calls are TRBV19 and TRBJ1-1, with D possibly TRBD1 on 5 matching bases. The V end was cut by 5 bases, the J end by 1 base, with 14 bases between. There are 15 residues in the CDR3. The germline V gene encodes CDR1 LNHDA and CDR2 SQIVND (reference sequence). The CDR3: CASSRGDPWNTEAFF. Written as DNA, the CDR3 is TGTGCCAGTAGTCGAGGGGACCCCTGGAACACTGAAGCTTTCTTT.

The V call is TRBV5-5, the J call TRBJ2-4; 9 positions match TRBD1. J was trimmed by 5 bases and V by 5 bases; bases with no gene match: 17. This CDR3 is 18 amino acids long. Per the germline V gene, CDR1 is SGHKS and CDR2 is YYEKEE (reference sequence). In DNA, the CDR3 is TGTGCCAGCAGTGGGGCCGGGACAGGGATCCTCTCCGAAAACATTCAGTACTTC. Translated: CASSGAGTGILSENIQYF.

V is TRBV7-2 and J is TRBJ1-2; possible D gene TRBD1, 6 bases. The V end lost 3 bases, the J end lost 5 bases, and 10 bases lay between the germline ends. The length of the CDR3 is 13 residues. Germline CDR1 is SGHTA and CDR2 is FQGNSA. The CDR3 loop reads CASSLGADYGYTF. CDR3 DNA: TGTGCCAGCAGCTTGGGGGCGGATTATGGCTACACCTTC.

The chain links TRBV4-1 to TRBJ2-1; 9 bases align to TRBD1. This CDR3 contains 15 residues. V dropped 1 base and J dropped 8; count of bases not matched to a gene: 6. Germline V gene data show CDR1 as MGHRA and CDR2 as YSYEKL. CDR3 residues: CASSQAGQGRDEQFF. In DNA form, the CDR3 reads TGCGCCAGCAGCCAAGCAGGACAGGGGAGGGATGAGCAGTTCTTC.

The gene calls are TRBV27 and TRBJ1-3; D gene uncertain. Germline V lookup: CDR1 MNHEY, CDR2 SMNVEV (reference sequence). The germline V and J ends were trimmed by 6 bases and 2 bases, with 14 bases remaining between them. This CDR3 has 15 residues. The CDR3 coding sequence is TGTGCCAGCAGACGGACCGTCACCCCTGGAAACACCATATATTTT. This gives the protein CASRRTVTPGNTIYF.

CDR3 region: CASSMTAGNEKLFF. CDR3 coding DNA: TGTGCCAGTAGTATGACAGCGGGTAATGAAAAACTGTTTTTT. V and J are TRBV19 and TRBJ1-4, with D maybe TRBD1 (5 bases). The CDR3 is made up of 14 amino acids. Deletions cut 3 bases from V and 4 bases from J, with 9 bases between. Per germline, CDR1 LNHDA and CDR2 SQIVND (reference sequence).

Of note for this clone: Other DNA sequences of this sample code for an identical CDR3. J is TRBJ1-1 and V is TRBV3-1 (or the pseudogene TRBV3-2); D possibly corresponds to TRBD1 (5 bases). The CDR3 is made up of 13 amino acids. The V and J ends lost 3 bases and 3 bases respectively, with 8 bases between them. Germline V gene sequence: CDR1 LGHDT, CDR2 YNNKEL (reference sequence). The CDR3 protein is CASSQGGDTEAFF. DNA of the CDR3: TGTGCCAGCAGCCAGGGAGGGGACACTGAAGCTTTCTTT.

This chain links TRBV7-9 with TRBJ1-5, with 7 bases aligning to TRBD1. Germline V lookup: CDR1 SEHNR, CDR2 FQNEAQ (reference sequence). The CDR3 runs to 16 residues. Unmatched junction bases numbered 6, after V lost 0 bases and J lost 4 bases. CDR3 amino acids: CASSLATGEFNQPQHF. For the CDR3, the DNA is TGTGCCAGCAGCTTAGCCACAGGGGAGTTTAATCAGCCCCAGCATTTT.

V and J are TRBV7-3 and TRBJ1-2; D unresolved. The CDR3 has 13 amino acids. Germline V gene lookup returns CDR1 SGHTA and CDR2 FQGTGA. V gave up 5 bases and J gave up 5 bases, with 12 bases separating them. CDR3 in amino acids: CASSRDSGYGYTF. In nucleotides, the CDR3 is TGTGCCAGCAGCCGCGATTCGGGGTATGGCTACACCTTC. Looking up the rest from reference TRBV7-3 and TRBJ1-2 gives the full variable domain: GAGVSQTPSNKVTEKGKYVELRCDPISGHTALYWYRQSLGQGPEFLIYFQGTGAADDSGLPNDRFFAVRPEGSVSTLKIQRTERGDSAVYLCASSRDSGYGYTFGSGTRLTVV.

The chain is built from TRBV6-2 or TRBV6-3 and TRBJ1-6, with D maybe TRBD1 (5 bases). This CDR3 has 19 amino acids. Germline CDR1 MNHEY, CDR2 SVGEGT. V lost 0 bases and J lost 1, with 16 bases in between. This chain's CDR3 is CASSYSRIRDLSYNSPLHF. CDR3 nucleotides: TGTGCCAGCAGTTACTCGCGAATCAGGGATCTATCCTATAATTCACCCCTCCACTTT.

This clone was detected only a few times. V usage is TRBV9 and J usage is TRBJ2-1; D is ambiguous. Trimming stripped 0 bases from V and 8 bases from J, with 9 bases between. Germline CDR1 reads SGDLS; CDR2 reads YYNGEE. The CDR3 is 13 amino acids. CDR3 sequence reads: CASSVGVPHEQFF. The CDR3 nucleotides are TGTGCCAGCAGCGTAGGGGTTCCCCATGAGCAGTTCTTC.

The V and J genes are TRBV3-1 (or the pseudogene TRBV3-2) and TRBJ1-6, with D tentatively TRBD1 (5 bases). This CDR3 contains 17 residues. Trimming removed 2 bases from V and 8 bases from J, with 19 bases in between. Germline values: CDR1 LGHDT, CDR2 YNNKEL (reference sequence). In DNA form, the CDR3 reads TGTGCCAGCAGCCAAACAACGGTGGCAGGGATGTATTCACCCCTCCACTTT. It specifies CASSQTTVAGMYSPLHF.

J is TRBJ1-1 and V is TRBV2; D remains ambiguous. V was clipped by 3 bases and J by 1 base, with 6 bases between them. The V gene's germline CDR1 is SNHLY and CDR2 FYNNEI. This CDR3 region has 13 residues. The CDR3 DNA follows: TGTGCCAGCAGTGAGTCCTGGAACACTGAAGCTTTCTTT. This gives the protein CASSESWNTEAFF.

V and J are TRBV6-2 or TRBV6-3 and TRBJ1-6; D gene ambiguous. CDR1 is MNHEY, CDR2 SVGEGT, per germline. This CDR3 comprises 11 residues. Trimming cost V 4 bases and J 8 bases, with 3 bases left between them. CDR3 in amino acids: CASSSHSPLHF. The CDR3 nucleotides read TGTGCCAGCAGTTCGCATTCACCCCTCCACTTT.

The V and J genes are TRBV6-2 or TRBV6-3 and TRBJ1-2; a weak D match, TRBD1 (5 bases). The CDR3 covers 14 residues. The germline V and J ends were trimmed by 4 bases and 1 base, with 10 bases remaining between them. Per germline, CDR1 MNHEY and CDR2 SVGEGT. CDR3 in amino acids: CASSSSGVNYGYTF. For the CDR3, the DNA is TGTGCCAGCAGTTCCTCGGGGGTTAACTATGGCTACACCTTC.

The chain combines TRBV19 with TRBJ1-6; D is possibly TRBD1 (5 bases). Per germline, CDR1 LNHDA and CDR2 SQIVND (reference sequence). V was clipped by 3 bases and J by 8 bases, with 8 bases between them. The CDR3 length is 13 residues. The CDR3 sequence: CASSIGADSPLHF. The CDR3, as DNA: TGTGCCAGTAGTATTGGGGCCGATTCACCCCTCCACTTT.

The J gene is TRBJ1-6, the V gene TRBV5-6; TRBD1 matches at 10 bases. Germline CDR1 and CDR2: SGHDT and YYEEEE. The V and J ends lost 5 bases and 9 bases, in that order; junction bases with no gene match: 8. CDR3 length equals 15 residues. The CDR3 DNA reads TGTGCCAGCAGTTTAGGATGGGACAGGGGTTCACCCCTCCACTTT. This gives the protein CASSLGWDRGSPLHF.